This T cell receptor beta chain is drawn from a study of blood T cell repertoires in COVID-19. Study-level information: COVID-19 samples collected from the United States, Italy and Spain covered acute and convalescent phases. PBMCs, B-cell-depleted T cells, or T cells provided the cDNA or gDNA that made up the material.

Germline V gives CDR1 SGHRS, CDR2 YFSETQ. The CDR3 totals 15 residues. V shed 4 bases and J 3 bases; nucleotides not matched to a gene: 5. Enrollment of patients from Seattle took place during active infection, with longitudinal follow-up. Authors' data handling: Amplifying reference gene primers gave estimates of nucleated cell counts. Produced via immunoSEQ multiplex PCR; TCRdb's table is partial and in-frame only. Clonal size and the V and J genes are those of that table, whereas D and trimming came from the DNA. The sample comprises about 100,000 clones, roughly 92% of which are singletons, and around 2% rests with the top ten.

The sequencing sample was made of peripheral blood. The clonotype originates from a woman in her 50s with COVID-19, enrolled during active disease. V and J are TRBV5-1 and TRBJ2-3, with 10 bases matching TRBD1. The CDR3 DNA sequence: TGCGCCAGCAGCACGACAGGGGGCTGGACAGATACGCAGTATTTT. It codes for CASSTTGGWTDTQYF.